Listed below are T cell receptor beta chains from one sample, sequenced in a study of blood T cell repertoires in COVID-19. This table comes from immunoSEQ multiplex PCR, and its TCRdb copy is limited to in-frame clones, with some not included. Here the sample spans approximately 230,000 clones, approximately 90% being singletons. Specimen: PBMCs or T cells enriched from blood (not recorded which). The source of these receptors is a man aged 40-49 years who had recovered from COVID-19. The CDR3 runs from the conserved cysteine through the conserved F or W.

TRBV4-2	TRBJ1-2	CASSQDNGLGYTF
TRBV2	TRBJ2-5	CASSEAGLAETQYF
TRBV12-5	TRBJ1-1	CASGLNAGGRFEAFF
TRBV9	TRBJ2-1	CASSVAASSYNEQFF
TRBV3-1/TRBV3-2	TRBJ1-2	CASSQGRSGGYTF
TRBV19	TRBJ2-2	CASRPPGTIITGELFF
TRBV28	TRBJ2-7	CASSPLGPSYEQYF
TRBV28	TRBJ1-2	CASSLAFGTAYGYTF
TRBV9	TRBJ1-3	CASSVELSTGNTIYF
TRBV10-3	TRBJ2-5	CAISESVDTAQETQYF
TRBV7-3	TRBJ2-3	CASSTDSGGTQYF
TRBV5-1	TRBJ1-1	CASSPGTGTMNTEAFF
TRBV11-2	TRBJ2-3	CASSFSGSWGTDTQYF
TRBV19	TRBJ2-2	CASTIAGHANTGELFF
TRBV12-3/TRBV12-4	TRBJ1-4	CASSLYQKLFF
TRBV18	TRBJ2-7	CASTPGLVNPDEQYF
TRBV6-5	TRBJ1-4	CATRGNEKLFF
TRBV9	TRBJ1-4	CASSPRTGGGEKLFF
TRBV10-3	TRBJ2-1	CAISGGTSNEQFF
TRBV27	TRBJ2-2	CASSLVSGWANTGELFF
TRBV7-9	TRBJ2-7	CASSATGQENEQYF
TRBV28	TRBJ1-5	CASSTQGAQPQHF
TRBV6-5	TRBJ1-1	CASSLDGNTEAFF
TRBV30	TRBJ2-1	CAWTGNSYNEQFF
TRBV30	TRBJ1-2	CAWNIQDYGYTF
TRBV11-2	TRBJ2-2	CASSHRGDVAGATGELFF
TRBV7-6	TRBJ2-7	CASSTGTSGTSYEQYF
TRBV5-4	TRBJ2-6	CASSLSVTGANVLTF
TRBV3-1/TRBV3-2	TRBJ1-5	CASSLRDRGVFDQPQHF
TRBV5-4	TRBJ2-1	CASSQTTTSPVLFF
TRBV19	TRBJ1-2	CASSIRPPGGDNYGYTF
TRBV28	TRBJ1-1	CASRQAPEAFF
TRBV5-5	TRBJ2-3	CASSLDRETGGTDTQYF